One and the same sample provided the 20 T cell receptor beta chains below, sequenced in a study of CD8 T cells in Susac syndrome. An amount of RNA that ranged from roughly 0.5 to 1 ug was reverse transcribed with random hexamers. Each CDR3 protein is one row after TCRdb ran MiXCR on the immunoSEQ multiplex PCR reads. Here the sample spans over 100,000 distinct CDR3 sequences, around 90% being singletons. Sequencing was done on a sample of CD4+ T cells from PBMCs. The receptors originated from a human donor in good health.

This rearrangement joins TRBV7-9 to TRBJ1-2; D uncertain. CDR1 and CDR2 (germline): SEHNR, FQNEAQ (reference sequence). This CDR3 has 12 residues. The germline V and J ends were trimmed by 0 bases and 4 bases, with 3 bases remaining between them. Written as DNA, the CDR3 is TGTGCCAGCAGCTTAGCAGCCTATGGCTACACCTTC. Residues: CASSLAAYGYTF. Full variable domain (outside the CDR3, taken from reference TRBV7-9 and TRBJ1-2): DTGVSQNPRHKITKRGQNVTFRCDPISEHNRLYWYRQTLGQGPEFLTYFQNEAQLEKSRLLSDRFSAERPKGSFSTLEIQRTEQGDSAMYLCASSLAAYGYTFGSGTRLTVV.

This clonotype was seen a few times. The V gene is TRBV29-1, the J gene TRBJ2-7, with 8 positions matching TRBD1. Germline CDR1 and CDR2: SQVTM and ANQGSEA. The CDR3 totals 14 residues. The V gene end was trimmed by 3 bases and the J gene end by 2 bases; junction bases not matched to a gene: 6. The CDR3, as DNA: TGCAGCGTTGAGGGCCGGGACAGGCCCTACGAGCAGTACTTC. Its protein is CSVEGRDRPYEQYF.

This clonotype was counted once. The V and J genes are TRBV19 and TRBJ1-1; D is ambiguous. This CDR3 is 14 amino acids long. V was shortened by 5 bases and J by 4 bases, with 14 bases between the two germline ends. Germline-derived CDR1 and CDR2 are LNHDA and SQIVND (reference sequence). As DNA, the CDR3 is TGTGCCAGTAGTTCCCGAGCCGGCGGCACTGAAGCTTTCTTT. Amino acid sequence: CASSSRAGGTEAFF. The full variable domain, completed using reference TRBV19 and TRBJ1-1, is DGGITQSPKYLFRKEGQNVTLSCEQNLNHDAMYWYRQDPGQGLRLIYYSQIVNDFQKGDIAEGYSVSREKKESFPLTVTSAQKNPTAFYLCASSSRAGGTEAFFGQGTRLTVV.

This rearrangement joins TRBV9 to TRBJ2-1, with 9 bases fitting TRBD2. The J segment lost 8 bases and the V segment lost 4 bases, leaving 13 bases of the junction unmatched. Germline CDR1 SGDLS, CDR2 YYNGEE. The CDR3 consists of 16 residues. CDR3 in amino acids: CASSLSFSGSSYEQFF. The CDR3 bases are TGTGCCAGCAGCTTAAGCTTTAGCGGGAGTTCCTATGAGCAGTTCTTC. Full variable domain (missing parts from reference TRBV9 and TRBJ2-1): DSGVTQTPKHLITATGQRVTLRCSPRSGDLSVYWYQQSLDQGLQFLIQYYNGEERAKGNILERFSAQQFPDLHSELNLSSLELGDSALYFCASSLSFSGSSYEQFFGPGTRLTVL.

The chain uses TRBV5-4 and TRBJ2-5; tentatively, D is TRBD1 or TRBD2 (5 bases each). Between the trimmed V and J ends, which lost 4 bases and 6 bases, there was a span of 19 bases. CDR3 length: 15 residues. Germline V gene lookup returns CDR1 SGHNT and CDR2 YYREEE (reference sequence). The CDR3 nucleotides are TGTGCCAGCAGCGACCCGGGGACGGACGAAAAGACCCAGTACTTC. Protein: CASSDPGTDEKTQYF.

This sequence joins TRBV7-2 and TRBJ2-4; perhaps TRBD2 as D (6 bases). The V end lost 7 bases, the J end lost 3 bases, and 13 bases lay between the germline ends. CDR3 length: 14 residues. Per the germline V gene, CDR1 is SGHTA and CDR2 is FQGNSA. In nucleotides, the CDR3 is TGTGCCAGCACCTGGGAGGCAGACAAAAACATTCAGTACTTC. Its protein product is CASTWEADKNIQYF.

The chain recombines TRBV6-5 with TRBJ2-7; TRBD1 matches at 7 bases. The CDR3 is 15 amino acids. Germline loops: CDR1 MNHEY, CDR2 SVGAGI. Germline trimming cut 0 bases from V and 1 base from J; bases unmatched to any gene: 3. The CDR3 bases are TGTGCCAGCAGTTACTCGAGACAGGGTTCCTACGAGCAGTACTTC. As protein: CASSYSRQGSYEQYF.

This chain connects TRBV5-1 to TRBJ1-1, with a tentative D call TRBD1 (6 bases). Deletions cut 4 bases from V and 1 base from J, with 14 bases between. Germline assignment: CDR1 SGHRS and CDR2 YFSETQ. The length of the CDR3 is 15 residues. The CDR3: CASSGIGQPNTEAFF. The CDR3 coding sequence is TGCGCCAGCAGCGGGATCGGACAGCCGAACACTGAAGCTTTCTTT. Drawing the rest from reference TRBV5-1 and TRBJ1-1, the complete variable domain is KAGVTQTPRYLIKTRGQQVTLSCSPISGHRSVSWYQQTPGQGLQFLFEYFSETQRNKGNFPGRFSGRQFSNSRSEMNVSTLELGDSALYLCASSGIGQPNTEAFFGQGTRLTVV.

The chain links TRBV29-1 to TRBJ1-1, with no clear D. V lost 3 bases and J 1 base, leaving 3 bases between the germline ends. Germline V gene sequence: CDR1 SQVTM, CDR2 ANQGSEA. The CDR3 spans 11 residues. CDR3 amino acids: CSVESNTEAFF. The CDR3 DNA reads TGCAGCGTTGAGTCGAACACTGAAGCTTTCTTT.

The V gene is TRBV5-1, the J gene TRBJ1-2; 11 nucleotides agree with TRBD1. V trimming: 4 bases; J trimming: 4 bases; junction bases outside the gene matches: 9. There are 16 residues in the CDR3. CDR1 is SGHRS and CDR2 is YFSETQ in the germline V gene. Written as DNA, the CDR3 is TGCGCCAGCAGCACCGGACAGGGGGCGGATATCTATGGCTACACCTTC. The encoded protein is CASSTGQGADIYGYTF.

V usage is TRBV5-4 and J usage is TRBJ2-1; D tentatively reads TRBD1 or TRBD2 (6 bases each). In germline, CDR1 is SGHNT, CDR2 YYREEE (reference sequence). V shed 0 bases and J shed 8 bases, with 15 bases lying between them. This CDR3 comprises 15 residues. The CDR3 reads CASSLAGGLIHEQFF. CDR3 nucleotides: TGTGCCAGCAGCTTGGCTGGGGGGCTTATCCATGAGCAGTTCTTC.

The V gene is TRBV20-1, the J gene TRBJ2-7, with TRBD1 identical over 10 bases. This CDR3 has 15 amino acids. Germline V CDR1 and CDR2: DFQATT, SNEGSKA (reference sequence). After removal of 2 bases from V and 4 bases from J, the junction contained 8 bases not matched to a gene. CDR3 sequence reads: CSARPGTGAGYEQYF. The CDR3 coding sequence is TGCAGTGCTAGACCCGGGACAGGGGCTGGTTACGAGCAGTACTTC.

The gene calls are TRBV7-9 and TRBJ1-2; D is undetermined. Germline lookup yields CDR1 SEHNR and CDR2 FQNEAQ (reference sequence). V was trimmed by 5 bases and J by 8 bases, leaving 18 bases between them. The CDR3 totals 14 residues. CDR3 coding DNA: TGTGCCAGCAGCGGAAGGAGGTTGCGTGACGGCTACACCTTC. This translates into CASSGRRLRDGYTF.

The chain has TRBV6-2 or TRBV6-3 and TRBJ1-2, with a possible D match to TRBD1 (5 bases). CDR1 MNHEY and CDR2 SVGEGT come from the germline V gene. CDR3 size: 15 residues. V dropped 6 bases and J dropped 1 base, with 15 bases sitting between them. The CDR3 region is CASRETASFNYGYTF. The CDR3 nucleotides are TGTGCCAGCAGAGAGACAGCCAGTTTTAACTATGGCTACACCTTC.

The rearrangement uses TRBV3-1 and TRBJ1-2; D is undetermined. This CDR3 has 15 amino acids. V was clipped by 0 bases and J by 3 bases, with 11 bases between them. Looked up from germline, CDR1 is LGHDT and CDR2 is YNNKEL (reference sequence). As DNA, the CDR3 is TGTGCCAGCAGCCAAGATTTTAACGGATACTATGGCTACACCTTC. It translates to CASSQDFNGYYGYTF.

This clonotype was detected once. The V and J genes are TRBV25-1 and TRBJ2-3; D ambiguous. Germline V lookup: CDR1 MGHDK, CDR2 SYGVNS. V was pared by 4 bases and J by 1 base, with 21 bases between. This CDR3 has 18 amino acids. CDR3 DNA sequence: TGTGCCAGCAGTGGGGCCCATGCGGCCTTAGTAGGCACAGATACGCAGTATTTT. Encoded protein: CASSGAHAALVGTDTQYF.

CDR3 sequence reads: CAWSRDLGAEQFF. The CDR3 nucleotides are TGTGCCTGGAGTAGGGACCTTGGTGCTGAGCAGTTCTTC. The chain employs TRBV30 and TRBJ2-1; D assignment may be TRBD1 or TRBD2 (5 bases each). The germline V gene encodes CDR1 GTSNPN and CDR2 SVGIG (reference sequence). This CDR3 comprises 13 residues. The V and J ends lost 2 bases and 9 bases respectively, with 14 bases between them.

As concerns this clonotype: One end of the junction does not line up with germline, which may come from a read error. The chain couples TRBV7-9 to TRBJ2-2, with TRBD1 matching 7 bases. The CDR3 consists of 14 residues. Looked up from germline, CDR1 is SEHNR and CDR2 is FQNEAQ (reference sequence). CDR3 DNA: TGTGCCAGCAGCTACGGGACAGCCACCAGGGAGCTGTTTTTT. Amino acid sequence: CASSYGTATRELFF.

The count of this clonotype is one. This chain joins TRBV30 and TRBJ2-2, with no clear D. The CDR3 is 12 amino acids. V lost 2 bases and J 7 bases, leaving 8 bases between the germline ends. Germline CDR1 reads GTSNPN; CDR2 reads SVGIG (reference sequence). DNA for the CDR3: TGTGCCTGGAGTTTCCGTGGCGGGGAGCTGTTTTTT. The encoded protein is CAWSFRGGELFF.

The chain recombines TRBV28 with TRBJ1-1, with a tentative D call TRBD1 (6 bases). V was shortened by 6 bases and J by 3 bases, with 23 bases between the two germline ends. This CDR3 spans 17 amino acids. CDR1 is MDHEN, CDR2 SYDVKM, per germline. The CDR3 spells CASSPAGAVLDYTEAFF. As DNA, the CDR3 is TGTGCCAGCAGCCCAGCGGGGGCGGTCTTGGACTACACTGAAGCTTTCTTT.